The 30 T cell receptor beta chains below were found in one sample sequenced in a study of control samples from healthy donors and cancer patients. TCRdb's copy holds only in-frame clones and misses some; the assay was immunoSEQ multiplex PCR. The top ten clones hold over 35% of a sample with some 23,000 clones, 85% to 90% of them seen once. The specimen sequenced was PBMCs. Every receptor here comes from a man between 60 and 75 years old with head and neck cancer.

The chain employs TRBV28 and TRBJ1-5; tentatively, D is TRBD1 (6 bases). Looked up from germline, CDR1 is MDHEN and CDR2 is SYDVKM. The CDR3 sequence is 13 residues long. V dropped 3 bases and J dropped 7 bases, with 10 bases sitting between them. CDR3 coding DNA: TGTGCCAGCAGTTTCGGGGGCAGACAGCCCCAGCATTTT. Its protein is CASSFGGRQPQHF. The variable domain in full, with the rest retrieved from reference TRBV28 and TRBJ1-5, is DVKVTQSSRYLVKRTGEKVFLECVQDMDHENMFWYRQDPGLGLRLIYFSYDVKMKEKGDIPEGYSVSREKKERFSLILESASTNQTSMYLCASSFGGRQPQHFGDGTRLSIL.

This clone has a single count. J is TRBJ1-5 and V is TRBV5-5; unclear D gene. Trimming took off 0 bases at V and 0 bases at J, with 13 bases between the two ends. The CDR3 covers 17 residues. CDR1 and CDR2 (germline): SGHKS, YYEKEE (reference sequence). This CDR3 reads CASSLVWAPNSNQPQHF. The DNA for the CDR3 is TGTGCCAGCAGCTTGGTTTGGGCACCAAATAGCAATCAGCCCCAGCATTTT.

Only a few counts were recorded for this clone. The V and J genes are TRBV5-1 and TRBJ2-1, with 8 bases fitting TRBD1. This CDR3 has 14 amino acids. The V gene's germline CDR1 is SGHRS and CDR2 YFSETQ. V was pared by 0 bases and J by 5 bases, with 1 base of the junction left unmatched. DNA of the CDR3: TGCGCCAGCAGCTTGGGGACAGGGCACAATGAGCAGTTCTTC. Protein: CASSLGTGHNEQFF.

CDR3 nucleotides: TGTGCCAGCAGTTTAAGGGGGCAGAATCTGAGTGGCTACACCTTC. It translates to CASSLRGQNLSGYTF. This rearrangement joins TRBV27 to TRBJ1-2; 7 positions match TRBD1. The CDR3 spans 15 residues. CDR1 is MNHEY and CDR2 is SMNVEV in the germline V gene (reference sequence). Germline trimming cut 2 bases from V and 7 bases from J; bases unmatched to any gene: 10.

In its sample, this clone was seen once. This rearrangement joins TRBV3-1 (or the pseudogene TRBV3-2) to TRBJ1-1, with a possible D match to TRBD1 (5 bases). The CDR3 has 11 residues. V shed 3 bases and J shed 7 bases, with 6 bases lying between them. CDR1 LGHDT and CDR2 YNNKEL come from the germline V gene (reference sequence). The CDR3 is CASSHQGEAFF. CDR3 DNA: TGTGCCAGCAGCCACCAGGGTGAAGCTTTCTTT.

CDR3 loop: CASSSGTSNTQYF. For the CDR3, the DNA is TGCGCCAGCAGCTCCGGGACCTCAAATACGCAGTATTTT. This chain connects TRBV5-1 to TRBJ2-3; D could derive from TRBD1 or TRBD2 (5 bases each). The CDR3 totals 13 residues. Trimming shortened V by 3 bases and J by 7 bases, and 12 bases separated the two germline ends. Looked up from germline, CDR1 is SGHRS and CDR2 is YFSETQ. The full variable domain, rest sourced from reference TRBV5-1 and TRBJ2-3, is KAGVTQTPRYLIKTRGQQVTLSCSPISGHRSVSWYQQTPGQGLQFLFEYFSETQRNKGNFPGRFSGRQFSNSRSEMNVSTLELGDSALYLCASSSGTSNTQYFGPGTRLTVL.

The chain couples TRBV3-1 (or the pseudogene TRBV3-2) to TRBJ1-6, with D tentatively TRBD1 (6 bases). This CDR3 is 16 amino acids long. Trimming removed 0 bases from V and 3 bases from J, with 9 bases in between. The germline gives CDR1 LGHDT, CDR2 YNNKEL (reference sequence). This chain's CDR3 is CASSQEVRGYNSPLHF. For the CDR3, the DNA is TGTGCCAGCAGCCAAGAGGTCAGGGGCTATAATTCACCCCTCCACTTT.

Only one count was recorded for this clone. The V call is TRBV27, the J call TRBJ1-5; D is undetermined. CDR3 length equals 13 residues. The V gene lost 2 bases and the J gene lost 6 bases, with 8 bases spanning the gap. Germline-derived CDR1 and CDR2 are MNHEY and SMNVEV (reference sequence). The CDR3 is CASSLKEFQPQHF. CDR3 coding DNA: TGTGCCAGCAGTTTAAAAGAGTTTCAGCCCCAGCATTTT.

The chain links TRBV7-9 to TRBJ2-5; D gene ambiguous. V was pared by 4 bases and J by 1 base, with 10 bases between. Per the germline V gene, CDR1 is SEHNR and CDR2 is FQNEAQ (reference sequence). The CDR3 contains 14 residues. The chain's CDR3 is CASSSHSGQETQYF. The CDR3 bases are TGTGCCAGCAGCTCCCACTCGGGCCAAGAGACCCAGTACTTC. The full variable domain, in which reference TRBV7-9 and TRBJ2-5 provide the parts outside the CDR3, is DTGVSQNPRHKITKRGQNVTFRCDPISEHNRLYWYRQTLGQGPEFLTYFQNEAQLEKSRLLSDRFSAERPKGSFSTLEIQRTEQGDSAMYLCASSSHSGQETQYFGPGTRLLVL.

V gene TRBV5-1 combines with J gene TRBJ2-5; D is ambiguous. This CDR3 has 13 amino acids. The germline V and J ends were trimmed by 0 bases and 3 bases, with 6 bases remaining between them. The germline V gene has CDR1 SGHRS and CDR2 YFSETQ. DNA for the CDR3: TGCGCCAGCAGCTTGGTGGCCGAAGAGACCCAGTACTTC. It is translated as CASSLVAEETQYF.

The CDR3, as DNA: TGTGCCAGCAGGGGACAGGGAAGGTACGAGCAGTACTTC. Its translation: CASRGQGRYEQYF. The chain carries TRBV14 and TRBJ2-7, with 9 bases identical to TRBD1. This CDR3 is 13 amino acids long. Germline V gene sequence: CDR1 SGHDN, CDR2 FVKESK. With 6 bases clipped from V and 4 bases from J, the junction kept 4 bases outside the gene matches.

The chain combines TRBV5-1 with TRBJ2-1; 12 bases match TRBD2. The CDR3 is made up of 16 amino acids. J was trimmed by 7 bases and V by 4 bases; bases with no gene match: 9. The germline V gene has CDR1 SGHRS and CDR2 YFSETQ. The chain's CDR3 is CASSTPLAGGENEQFF. The CDR3 DNA follows: TGCGCCAGCAGCACCCCACTAGCGGGAGGCGAGAATGAGCAGTTCTTC.

The chain is built from TRBV19 and TRBJ2-1; perhaps TRBD1 as D (6 bases). Trimming cost V 0 bases and J 0 bases, with 12 bases left between them. CDR3 size: 17 residues. Per the germline V gene, CDR1 is LNHDA and CDR2 is SQIVND (reference sequence). The CDR3 sequence is CASSIDLGGGSYNEQFF. DNA of the CDR3: TGTGCCAGTAGTATAGATCTTGGGGGCGGCTCCTACAATGAGCAGTTCTTC.

A single count supports this clone. The chain links TRBV4-2 to TRBJ2-2, with D possibly TRBD2 on 5 matching bases. With 4 bases removed from V and 2 bases from J, the gap between germline ends came to 14 bases. CDR1 LGHNA and CDR2 YNFKEQ come from the germline V gene. This CDR3 comprises 16 residues. CDR3 in amino acids: CASSLGLSHNTGELFF. CDR3 coding DNA: TGTGCCAGCAGCCTAGGACTGTCCCACAACACCGGGGAGCTGTTTTTT.

This chain links TRBV11-2 with TRBJ1-1; perhaps TRBD1 as D (6 bases). V lost 7 bases and J 10 bases, leaving 16 bases between the germline ends. The germline gives CDR1 SGHAT, CDR2 FQNNGV. The CDR3 length is 12 residues. CDR3 protein: CASTSYPGVAFF. CDR3 DNA sequence: TGTGCCAGCACCTCCTACCCAGGGGTAGCTTTCTTT.

The CDR3 DNA is TGTGCCAGCAGCCGCTTGACAGGGATAGATACGCAGTATTTT. Encoded protein: CASSRLTGIDTQYF. The rearrangement links TRBV3-1 (or the pseudogene TRBV3-2) to TRBJ2-3; 7 bases are shared with TRBD1. CDR1 is LGHDT and CDR2 is YNNKEL in the germline V gene (reference sequence). J lost 5 bases, V lost 4 bases, and 6 bases had no gene match. The CDR3 is 14 residues long.

This clone appeared a single time. DNA of the CDR3: TGTGCCAGCAGTTATGTCGGCAGAACCTACGAGCAGTACTTC. The encoded protein is CASSYVGRTYEQYF. The genes are TRBV6-5 and TRBJ2-7, with D uncertain. Trimming shortened V by 3 bases and J by 2 bases, and 11 bases separated the two germline ends. The CDR3 sequence is 14 residues long. The V gene's germline CDR1 is MNHEY and CDR2 SVGAGI.

The gene calls are TRBV7-3 and TRBJ2-1; 7 nucleotides match TRBD2. V lost 5 bases and J lost 6; bases outside the gene matches: 7. The CDR3 is 14 amino acids. Germline CDR1 reads SGHTA; CDR2 reads FQGTGA. CDR3 protein: CASSVTGTTNEQFF. The DNA for the CDR3 is TGTGCCAGCAGCGTTACGGGGACTACCAATGAGCAGTTCTTC.

Details on this clone: The same CDR3 also results from other DNA sequences found in this sample. CDR3 amino acids: CAIKPGQGYNEQFF. CDR3 sequence (DNA): TGTGCCATCAAGCCGGGACAGGGGTACAATGAGCAGTTCTTC. The chain has TRBV10-3 and TRBJ2-1, with TRBD1 matching 10 bases. Germline V lookup: CDR1 ENHRY, CDR2 SYGVKD. V trimming: 7 bases; J trimming: 4 bases; junction bases outside the gene matches: 4. The CDR3 covers 14 residues.

The genes are TRBV29-1 and TRBJ2-6; D ambiguous. The CDR3 has 16 amino acids. The germline gives CDR1 SQVTM, CDR2 ANQGSEA. V lost 4 bases, J lost 0 bases, and 13 bases lay in between. The CDR3 nucleotides are TGCAGCGTTGTCTCGGGCAAGGGCTCTGGGGCCAACGTCCTGACTTTC. This sequence encodes CSVVSGKGSGANVLTF.

This clone was detected only a few times. The rearrangement uses TRBV3-1 (or the pseudogene TRBV3-2) and TRBJ2-5; D is perhaps TRBD1 (6 bases). The CDR3 covers 14 residues. Trimming pared 1 base from V and 4 bases from J, leaving 10 bases between. The V gene's germline CDR1 is LGHDT and CDR2 YNNKEL (reference sequence). DNA for the CDR3: TGTGCCAGCAGCCAAGTCGGACAGTTAGAGACCCAGTACTTC. Protein sequence: CASSQVGQLETQYF.

V is TRBV30 and J is TRBJ1-2, with D possibly being TRBD1 (6 bases). Trimming removed 4 bases at V and 2 bases at J, with 20 bases between. This CDR3 is 16 amino acids long. Germline V gives CDR1 GTSNPN, CDR2 SVGIG (reference sequence). DNA for the CDR3: TGTGCCTGGACCACCAATTACAGGGTAGCCAACTATGGCTACACCTTC. Protein product: CAWTTNYRVANYGYTF.

The rearrangement uses TRBV6-6 and TRBJ1-1, with D possibly TRBD1 on 5 matching bases. V lost 2 bases to trimming and J lost 3 bases, with 7 bases between them. The germline V gene encodes CDR1 MNHNY and CDR2 SVGAGI (reference sequence). The CDR3 spans 13 residues. The CDR3 spells CASSYRGDTEAFF. CDR3 in DNA: TGTGCCAGCAGTTACCGGGGGGACACTGAAGCTTTCTTT.

CDR3 nucleotide sequence: TGCGCCAGCAGCCTCCCGGGGCGGGAGGATGAGCAGTTCTTC. Translated, it gives CASSLPGREDEQFF. The chain recombines TRBV4-1 with TRBJ2-1, with TRBD2 matching 8 bases. This CDR3 has 14 residues. Looked up from germline, CDR1 is MGHRA and CDR2 is YSYEKL. Trimming removed 4 bases from V and 8 bases from J; junction bases left unmatched: 7.

This chain uses TRBV12-3 or TRBV12-4 with TRBJ2-5; 7 bases are a match to TRBD1. J was trimmed by 9 bases and V by 6 bases; bases with no gene match: 10. This CDR3 region has 13 residues. CDR3 in amino acids: CASSQGQYEPQYF. Here the CDR3 DNA reads TGTGCCAGCAGCCAGGGACAGTACGAACCCCAGTACTTC.

The chain is built from TRBV29-1 and TRBJ1-1; D not resolved. The V and J ends lost 7 bases and 8 bases respectively, with 11 bases between them. Germline V gene sequence: CDR1 SQVTM, CDR2 ANQGSEA. CDR3 length: 10 amino acids. The CDR3 sequence: CSGVGREAFF. The CDR3 nucleotides are TGCAGCGGCGTCGGGCGCGAAGCTTTCTTT.

The genes are TRBV7-9 and TRBJ1-2; weak D call: TRBD1 (6 bases). The CDR3 extends over 13 amino acids. CDR1 SEHNR and CDR2 FQNEAQ come from the germline V gene (reference sequence). With 7 bases removed from V and 2 bases from J, the gap between germline ends came to 11 bases. This CDR3 is CASTPGQNYGYTF. The CDR3 nucleotides are TGTGCCAGCACCCCGGGACAAAACTATGGCTACACCTTC.

The chain couples TRBV12-3 or TRBV12-4 to TRBJ1-5; no clear D gene. V lost 11 bases and J lost 1, with 9 bases in between. The CDR3 has 12 residues. The CDR3 sequence is CASQRSNQPQHF. CDR3 DNA sequence: TGTGCCTCACAGCGAAGCAATCAGCCCCAGCATTTT.

The chain couples TRBV18 to TRBJ2-6; D ambiguous. This CDR3 has 13 amino acids. CDR1 KGHSH and CDR2 LQKENI come from the germline V gene. The V gene lost 7 bases and the J gene lost 1 base, with 5 bases spanning the gap. As DNA, the CDR3 is TGTGCCAGCTTACGGTCTGGGGCCAACGTCCTGACTTTC. Residues: CASLRSGANVLTF.

The V and J genes are TRBV5-8 and TRBJ2-5; D gene uncertain. The CDR3 has 15 residues. The germline gives CDR1 SGHTS, CDR2 YDEGEE. The ends were cut back, 3 bases at V and 2 bases at J, with 14 bases in the middle. As DNA, the CDR3 is TGTGCCAGCAGCTCCTGGATCGGGTATCAAGAGACCCAGTACTTC. As protein: CASSSWIGYQETQYF.